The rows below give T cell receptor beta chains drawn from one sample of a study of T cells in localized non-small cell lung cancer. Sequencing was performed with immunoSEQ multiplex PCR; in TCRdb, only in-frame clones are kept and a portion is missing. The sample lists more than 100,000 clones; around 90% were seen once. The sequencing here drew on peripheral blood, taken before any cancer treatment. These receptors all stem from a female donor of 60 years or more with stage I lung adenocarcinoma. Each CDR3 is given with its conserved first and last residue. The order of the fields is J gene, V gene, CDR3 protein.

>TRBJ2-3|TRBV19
CASSMRADTQYF
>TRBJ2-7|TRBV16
CASSHQLAGGYEQYF
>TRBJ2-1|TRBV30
CAWTFGGSLHNEQFF
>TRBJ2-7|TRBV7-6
CASSSTGWAGEKYEQYF
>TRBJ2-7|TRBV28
CASSPTGGPGYEQYF
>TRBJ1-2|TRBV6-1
CASSLTGKAVGYTF
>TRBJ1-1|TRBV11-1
CASSSIRARNTEAFF
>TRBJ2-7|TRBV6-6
CASSPPFPEQYF
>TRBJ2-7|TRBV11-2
CASSFRAYEQYF
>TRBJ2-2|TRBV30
CAWSVGGMNTGELFF
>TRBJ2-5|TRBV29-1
CSVGEGETQYF
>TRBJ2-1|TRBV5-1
CASSLQGGSYNEQFF
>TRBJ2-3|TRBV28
CASRATGGDTQYF
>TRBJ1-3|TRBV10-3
CAINQDGSSGNTIYF
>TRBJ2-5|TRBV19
CASGTDPGETQYF
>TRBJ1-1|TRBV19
CASTGLVGWSTEAFF
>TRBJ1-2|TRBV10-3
CAISERGHDSGYTF
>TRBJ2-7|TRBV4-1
CASSHFGTSTLYEQYF
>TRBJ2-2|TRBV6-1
CASNAQTGSTGELFF
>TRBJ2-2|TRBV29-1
CSVVGSWANTGELFF
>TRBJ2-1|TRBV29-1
CSVGLAGLVYEQFF
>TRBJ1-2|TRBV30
CAWSGRVRVGSGYTF
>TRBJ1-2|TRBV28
CASSPNLNYGYTF